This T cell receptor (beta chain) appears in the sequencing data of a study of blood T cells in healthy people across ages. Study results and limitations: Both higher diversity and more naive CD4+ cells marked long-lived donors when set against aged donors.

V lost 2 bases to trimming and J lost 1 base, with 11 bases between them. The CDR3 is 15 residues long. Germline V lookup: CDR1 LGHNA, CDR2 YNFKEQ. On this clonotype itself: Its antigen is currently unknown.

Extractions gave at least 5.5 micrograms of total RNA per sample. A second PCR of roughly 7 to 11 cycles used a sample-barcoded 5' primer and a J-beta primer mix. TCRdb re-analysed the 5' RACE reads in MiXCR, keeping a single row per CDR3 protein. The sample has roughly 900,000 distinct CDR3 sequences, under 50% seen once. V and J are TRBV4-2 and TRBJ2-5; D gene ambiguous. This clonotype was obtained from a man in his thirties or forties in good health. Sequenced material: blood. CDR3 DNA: TGTGCCAGCAGCCAATTTCCCCGGACCCAAGAGACCCAGTACTTC. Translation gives CASSQFPRTQETQYF.